The 24 T cell receptor beta chains listed next were all sequenced from one sample in a study of T cells in Graves' hyperthyroidism and ophthalmopathy. TCR beta CDR3 sequences were amplified from RNA transcripts. During a first-round RT-PCR of the TCR CDR3, the HTBI primer set was used. Each CDR3 protein gets one entry after TCRdb re-called the multiplex PCR reads with MiXCR. The sample consists of about 200,000 distinct CDR3 sequences, roughly 18% of them appearing once. Sequencing was carried out using blood. These receptors were taken from a man aged 50-59 years with Graves' hyperthyroidism.

This clonotype was counted between two and nine times. This chain connects TRBV20-1 to TRBJ2-7; 9 positions match TRBD2. CDR1 and CDR2 (germline): DFQATT, SNEGSKA (reference sequence). J lost 5 bases, V lost 5 bases, and 7 bases had no gene match. This CDR3 contains 13 residues. This chain's CDR3 is CSAEGLALNEQYF. DNA of the CDR3: TGCAGTGCTGAGGGACTAGCTCTTAACGAGCAGTACTTC.

This clonotype appeared many times. DNA of the CDR3: TGTGCCAGCAGCTTCCAGACAGGGACTTACGAGCAGTACTTC. Amino acids: CASSFQTGTYEQYF. This rearrangement joins TRBV11-2 to TRBJ2-7, with D possibly TRBD1 on 7 matching bases. The CDR3 contains 14 residues. Per germline, CDR1 SGHAT and CDR2 FQNNGV. V was trimmed by 3 bases and J by 4 bases, leaving 13 bases between them.

This clonotype is judged medium-sized (0.01 to 0.1%). The rearrangement links TRBV11-1 to TRBJ2-3, with D unclear. Germline V gene lookup returns CDR1 SGHAT and CDR2 FQDESV (reference sequence). V gave up 1 base and J gave up 1 base, with 6 bases separating them. This CDR3 has 14 amino acids. In DNA, the CDR3 is TGTGCCAGCAGCTTAGAAGTGGGCACAGATACGCAGTATTTT. This codes for CASSLEVGTDTQYF. Combining the CDR3 with reference TRBV11-1 and TRBJ2-3 gives the whole variable domain EAEVAQSPRYKITEKSQAVAFWCDPISGHATLYWYRQILGQGPELLVQFQDESVVDDSQLPKDRFSAERLKGVDSTLKIQPAELGDSAMYLCASSLEVGTDTQYFGPGTRLTVL.

This clonotype was seen ten or more times. The rearrangement joins TRBV30 to TRBJ2-1; D call uncertain. Trimming pared 1 base from V and 8 bases from J, leaving 6 bases between. This CDR3 spans 11 amino acids. Germline CDR1 GTSNPN, CDR2 SVGIG (reference sequence). The CDR3 DNA reads TGTGCCTGGAGTGCTGGCGATGAGCAGTTCTTC. Translated: CAWSAGDEQFF. The full variable domain, rest sourced from reference TRBV30 and TRBJ2-1, is SQTIHQWPATLVQPVGSPLSLECTVEGTSNPNLYWYRQAAGRGLQLLFYSVGIGQISSEVPQNLSASRPQDRQFILSSKKLLLSDSGFYLCAWSAGDEQFFGPGTRLTVL.

The gene calls are TRBV19 and TRBJ2-1; tentative D call: TRBD2 (6 bases). Germline V gene sequence: CDR1 LNHDA, CDR2 SQIVND (reference sequence). The CDR3 has 14 amino acids. V was trimmed by 8 bases and J by 2 bases, leaving 13 bases between them. CDR3 sequence (DNA): TGTGCCAGTGAGGGGAGGTCCACCTACAATGAGCAGTTCTTC. It translates to CASEGRSTYNEQFF.

V gene TRBV6-1 combines with J gene TRBJ2-7, with D possibly called TRBD1 or TRBD2 (6 bases each). V dropped 6 bases and J dropped 4 bases, with 22 bases sitting between them. Germline CDR1 reads MNHNS; CDR2 reads SASEGT. This CDR3 has 16 residues. CDR3 in amino acids: CASSFSIPEGGYEQYF. The DNA of the CDR3 is TGTGCCAGCAGCTTCTCCATCCCAGAGGGGGGATACGAGCAGTACTTC.

This chain links TRBV16 with TRBJ2-2; D is ambiguous. With 0 bases removed from V and 4 bases from J, the gap between germline ends came to 3 bases. The CDR3 length is 13 residues. The germline CDR1 and CDR2 sequences are KGHSY and FQNENV. The CDR3 coding sequence is TGTGCCAGCAGCCAATCCTTCACCGGGGAGCTGTTTTTT. Amino acid sequence: CASSQSFTGELFF.

This clonotype was found many times. The V call is TRBV11-3, the J call TRBJ2-1, with 11 nucleotides matching TRBD2. CDR3 length: 16 amino acids. The germline V gene encodes CDR1 SGHNT and CDR2 YENEEA. The V and J ends lost 1 base and 8 bases, in that order; junction bases with no gene match: 7. This CDR3 reads CASSLGVAGGPDEQFF. For the CDR3, the DNA is TGTGCCAGCAGCTTAGGGGTAGCGGGAGGGCCTGATGAGCAGTTCTTC.

This clonotype showed up many times. This chain uses TRBV20-1 with TRBJ2-2; D remains unclear. Per germline, CDR1 DFQATT and CDR2 SNEGSKA (reference sequence). The CDR3 is 12 amino acids. The DNA of the CDR3 is TGCACATTGGAAGACTACACCGGGGAGCTGTTTTTT. Residues: CTLEDYTGELFF.

This clonotype appeared a few times. The chain carries TRBV6-1 and TRBJ2-2; the match to TRBD1 covers 8 bases. The V and J ends lost 5 bases and 6 bases, in that order; junction bases with no gene match: 8. Looked up from germline, CDR1 is MNHNS and CDR2 is SASEGT. This CDR3 contains 15 residues. The CDR3 sequence is CASSSTDRDPGELFF. In nucleotides, the CDR3 is TGTGCCAGCAGTTCTACGGACAGGGACCCCGGGGAGCTGTTTTTT.

Many counts were recorded for this clonotype. The V and J genes are TRBV7-2 and TRBJ2-5, with 8 bases identical to TRBD1. The CDR3 runs to 15 residues. Germline V gene data show CDR1 as SGHTA and CDR2 as FQGNSA. V shed 5 bases and J 3 bases; nucleotides not matched to a gene: 8. The CDR3 DNA follows: TGTGCCAGCAGCACGGCCGGGACAGGAGAAGAGACCCAGTACTTC. Translating gives CASSTAGTGEETQYF.

In its sample, this clonotype was seen a few times. This may be a read error, as it is one base from a much larger clone. The chain is built from TRBV20-1 and TRBJ1-1; TRBD1 is a possible D gene (6 bases). The germline V gene encodes CDR1 DFQATT and CDR2 SNEGSKA (reference sequence). The CDR3 consists of 14 residues. Trimming removed 5 bases at V and 3 bases at J, with 16 bases between. The CDR3 loop reads CSAQPQGLDTEAFF. The CDR3 DNA is TGCAGTGCTCAACCACAGGGCCTGGACACTGAAGCTTTCTTT.

This clonotype has ten or more counts. The chain carries TRBV2 and TRBJ2-1; TRBD2 matches at 10 bases. Germline V gives CDR1 SNHLY, CDR2 FYNNEI. This CDR3 is built from 14 residues. V was pared by 6 bases and J by 4 bases, with 3 bases of the junction left unmatched. CDR3 sequence reads: CASSPSGSYNEQFF. CDR3 nucleotides: TGTGCCAGCAGCCCTAGCGGGAGTTACAATGAGCAGTTCTTC.

This clonotype was found many times. The chain joins TRBV5-1 to TRBJ2-2; weak D call: TRBD1 (5 bases). This CDR3 is built from 15 residues. The V gene's germline CDR1 is SGHRS and CDR2 YFSETQ. The V gene lost 0 bases and the J gene lost 2 bases, with 8 bases spanning the gap. The CDR3, as DNA: TGCGCCAGCAGCTTGGAAGGGGTAAACACCGGGGAGCTGTTTTTT. This sequence encodes CASSLEGVNTGELFF.

The chain uses TRBV10-2 and TRBJ2-4, with unresolved D. CDR1 is WSHSY, CDR2 SAAADI, per germline. This CDR3 spans 12 amino acids. V was shortened by 3 bases and J by 6 bases, with 6 bases between the two germline ends. CDR3 protein: CASSDLVNIQYF. CDR3 sequence (DNA): TGCGCCAGCAGTGATCTGGTAAACATTCAGTACTTC.

This clonotype was seen a few times. The rearrangement joins TRBV6-1 to TRBJ2-2, with D possibly called TRBD1 or TRBD2 (5 bases each). Trimming took off 6 bases at V and 4 bases at J, with 12 bases between the two ends. The CDR3 runs to 14 residues. Per germline, CDR1 MNHNS and CDR2 SASEGT. This CDR3 is CASRVDGGTGELFF. CDR3 bases: TGTGCCAGCAGGGTGGATGGGGGCACCGGGGAGCTGTTTTTT.

Points on this clonotype: A much bigger clone sits one base away, suggesting this may be a read error. The rearrangement joins TRBV7-2 to TRBJ2-1; the D gene is possibly TRBD1 (6 bases). The end of the DNA fits TRBJ2-7 better, so the J call may be wrong. Germline lookup yields CDR1 SGHTA and CDR2 FQGNSA. The length of the CDR3 is 17 residues. The CDR3 bases are TGTGCCAGCAGCTTAAGATCCAGGGGAATTTTCGGAAATGAGCAGTACTTC. Translated: CASSLRSRGIFGNEQYF.

This clonotype was counted ten times or more. This chain joins TRBV2 and TRBJ2-7, with D possibly matching TRBD2 (5 bases). V shed 2 bases and J shed 0 bases, with 8 bases lying between them. Looked up from germline, CDR1 is SNHLY and CDR2 is FYNNEI. CDR3 length: 14 residues. The CDR3 loop reads CASSEQRSSYEQYF. The CDR3 coding sequence is TGTGCCAGCAGTGAACAGCGGAGCTCCTACGAGCAGTACTTC.

The chain links TRBV28 to TRBJ1-1; the D gene is possibly TRBD1 (6 bases). The length of the CDR3 is 13 residues. Deletions cut 6 bases from V and 8 bases from J, with 16 bases between. Germline CDR1 reads MDHEN; CDR2 reads SYDVKM. The chain's CDR3 is CASSALDGQEAFF. Here the CDR3 DNA reads TGTGCCAGCAGCGCCCTGGACGGACAGGAAGCTTTCTTT.

This clonotype came up a few times. The chain links TRBV2 to TRBJ2-2; D tentatively reads TRBD1 or TRBD2 (5 bases each). Trimming pared 10 bases from V and 1 base from J, leaving 19 bases between. The germline CDR1 and CDR2 sequences are SNHLY and FYNNEI. The CDR3 is made up of 16 amino acids. CDR3 sequence (DNA): TGTGCCACCTCCCACCCGAGGGGCGTGAACACCGGGGAGCTGTTTTTT. It specifies CATSHPRGVNTGELFF.

This clonotype was counted at least ten times. The CDR3 reads CASSPRTFAVAKNIQYF. The CDR3 nucleotides are TGTGCCAGCAGTCCCCGTACCTTTGCGGTGGCCAAAAACATTCAGTACTTC. The V call is TRBV28, the J call TRBJ2-4; no firm D call. The CDR3 covers 17 residues. Germline V gene sequence: CDR1 MDHEN, CDR2 SYDVKM. V was clipped by 5 bases and J by 1 base, with 18 bases between them.

This chain joins TRBV20-1 and TRBJ2-7; D possibly corresponds to TRBD1 (5 bases). The CDR3 extends over 9 amino acids. Germline V lookup: CDR1 DFQATT, CDR2 SNEGSKA (reference sequence). The DNA for the CDR3 is TGCGGTGTAGGGGTGGTGCAGTACTTC. Protein sequence: CGVGVVQYF.

This clonotype has ten or more counts. V gene TRBV29-1 combines with J gene TRBJ2-1, with D perhaps TRBD1 (6 bases). V was shortened by 4 bases and J by 4 bases, with 20 bases between the two germline ends. The CDR3 has 16 residues. Germline V gives CDR1 SQVTM, CDR2 ANQGSEA. CDR3 in DNA: TGCAGCGTTGGGACAGATACCCTCGCGGCTTACAATGAGCAGTTCTTC. Translated, it gives CSVGTDTLAAYNEQFF.

This clonotype was observed a handful of times. This chain uses TRBV7-9 with TRBJ2-2, with 12 bases fitting TRBD2. This CDR3 has 21 residues. The trim removed 3 bases at V and 0 bases at J, leaving 14 bases unmatched. In germline, CDR1 is SEHNR, CDR2 FQNEAQ (reference sequence). CDR3 sequence (DNA): TGTGCCAGCAGCTTTCCTCGGACTAGCGGGAACATGTTCGCGAACACCGGGGAGCTGTTTTTT. This sequence encodes CASSFPRTSGNMFANTGELFF.